This T cell receptor (beta chain) was found in a study of blood T cells in healthy people across ages. Per the germline V gene, CDR1 is SQVTM and CDR2 is ANQGSEA. This CDR3 is 16 amino acids long. About this clonotype: A much larger clone lies a single base off, so this may be a read error.

The use of a sample-barcoded 5' primer and a J-beta primer mix characterized a second PCR of about 7 to 12 cycles. Using its own MiXCR run on the 5' RACE reads, TCRdb lists one record per CDR3 protein. The sample lists approximately 800,000 distinct CDR3 sequences; about 62% were seen once. The chain uses TRBV29-1 and TRBJ2-3, with 10 bases fitting TRBD1. Sequencing input: blood. The TCR originated in a man aged 25-40 years in good health. CDR3 loop: CGVTDRGPTSTDTQYF. The CDR3 nucleotides are TGCGGCGTTACAGACAGGGGGCCCACTAGCACAGATACGCAGTATTTT.